The 29 T cell receptor beta chains listed next were all sequenced from one sample in a study of blood T cells in healthy people across ages. Using a J-beta primer mix together with a sample-barcoded 5' primer, a second PCR was run for roughly 7 to 11 cycles. TCRdb reanalysed the 5' RACE reads using MiXCR and keeps one entry per CDR3 protein. The table shows 1.5 million to 2 million distinct CDR3 sequences, with about 30% occurring only once. The sequenced sample was blood. These receptors came from a woman aged 25 to 39 in good health.

The gene calls are TRBV20-1 and TRBJ2-1; 8 nucleotides match TRBD1. There are 13 residues in the CDR3. V trimming: 0 bases; J trimming: 8 bases; junction bases outside the gene matches: 3. The V gene's germline CDR1 is DFQATT and CDR2 SNEGSKA (reference sequence). CDR3 nucleotide sequence: TGCAGTGCTAGAGATCAGGGGGCAGATGAGCAGTTCTTC. This gives the protein CSARDQGADEQFF.

The rearrangement joins TRBV12-3 or TRBV12-4 to TRBJ2-1, with 13 bases lining up with TRBD2. The DNA end is more similar to TRBJ2-7, so the J call may be wrong. The CDR3 extends over 20 amino acids. The CDR3 protein is CASSPTFGTSGESSYNEQYF. CDR3 DNA: TGTGCCAGCAGTCCCACCTTCGGGACTAGCGGGGAGAGCTCCTACAATGAGCAGTACTTC.

This clonotype was seen more than once but under ten times. This chain connects TRBV12-3 or TRBV12-4 to TRBJ1-5; D remains ambiguous. Trimming took 6 bases from V and 0 from J, leaving 9 bases between them. The CDR3 is 14 residues long. For the CDR3, the DNA is TGTGCCAGCAGGGTCGGTTATAGCAATCAGCCCCAGCATTTT. It codes for CASRVGYSNQPQHF.

This clonotype appeared many times. J is TRBJ2-4 and V is TRBV20-1; TRBD2 agrees at 10 bases. The CDR3 extends over 13 amino acids. J gave up 7 bases and V 6 bases, and 6 bases lay outside the gene matches. Germline CDR1 is DFQATT and CDR2 is SNEGSKA (reference sequence). This CDR3 reads CSATGTSENIQYF. The CDR3 nucleotides read TGCAGTGCAACAGGGACTAGCGAGAACATTCAGTACTTC.

This clonotype was seen a few times. V is TRBV9 and J is TRBJ1-1; TRBD1 matches at 10 bases. CDR3 length: 18 residues. Per germline, CDR1 SGDLS and CDR2 YYNGEE. J was trimmed by 3 bases and V by 3 bases; bases with no gene match: 14. The CDR3 DNA is TGTGCCAGCAGCGGCGATCCGGGACAGGGGTTCATCGACACTGAAGCTTTCTTT. Residues: CASSGDPGQGFIDTEAFF. The variable domain in full, with the rest retrieved from reference TRBV9 and TRBJ1-1, is DSGVTQTPKHLITATGQRVTLRCSPRSGDLSVYWYQQSLDQGLQFLIQYYNGEERAKGNILERFSAQQFPDLHSELNLSSLELGDSALYFCASSGDPGQGFIDTEAFFGQGTRLTVV.

As to this clonotype: Possible read error: a much larger clone is one base away. V and J are TRBV12-3 or TRBV12-4 and TRBJ1-2; D is perhaps TRBD1 (6 bases). The CDR3 is 13 residues long. Written as DNA, the CDR3 is TGTACCAGCAGTATGAGGGGGTACTATGGCTACACCTTC. Its protein product is CTSSMRGYYGYTF.

This clonotype was seen a single time. J is TRBJ1-5 and V is TRBV5-1; no clear D gene. CDR3 size: 15 residues. Trimming stripped 8 bases from V and 2 bases from J, with 17 bases between. From germline, CDR1 is SGHRS and CDR2 YFSETQ. The CDR3 sequence is CARRPPGSGNQPQHF. DNA for the CDR3: TGCGCCAGGAGGCCCCCCGGATCAGGCAATCAGCCCCAGCATTTT.

On this clonotype itself: The junction and the germline gene differ at one end; a read error may be behind it. The chain couples TRBV24-1 to TRBJ1-3, with D hard to call. The CDR3 spans 12 residues. CDR1 and CDR2 (germline): KGHDR, SFDVKD. The CDR3 DNA reads TGTGCCACCAGTGATCTTGGAAACACCAAATATTTT. It translates to CATSDLGNTKYF.

Comments on this clonotype: The junction departs from germline at one end; a sequencing error may be responsible. The rearrangement uses TRBV7-9 and TRBJ2-3, with D possibly TRBD2 on 6 matching bases. This CDR3 comprises 16 residues. CDR1 is SEHNR and CDR2 is FQNEAQ in the germline V gene (reference sequence). CDR3 sequence: CACSVGLPHFTDTQYF. For the CDR3, the DNA is TGTGCCTGCAGCGTGGGACTGCCTCATTTCACAGATACGCAGTATTTT.

V is TRBV5-4 and J is TRBJ2-7; the D gene could be TRBD1 or TRBD2 (5 bases each). CDR3 length equals 13 residues. The germline gives CDR1 SGHNT, CDR2 YYREEE (reference sequence). Trimming took 4 bases from V and 1 from J, leaving 9 bases between them. The CDR3 region has the DNA TGTGCCAGCAGCCGCTGGGGGTCCTACGAGCAGTACTTC. Translated, it gives CASSRWGSYEQYF.

The chain employs TRBV6-5 and TRBJ1-5; maybe TRBD1 (5 bases). Deletions cut 2 bases from V and 1 base from J, with 12 bases between. The CDR3 has 16 residues. Germline assignment: CDR1 MNHEY and CDR2 SVGAGI. The CDR3 nucleotides read TGTGCCAGCAGTTACGGGGGGAGAGGGAGCAATCAGCCCCAGCATTTT. This sequence encodes CASSYGGRGSNQPQHF.

Comments on this clonotype: Since a much larger clone is just one base distant, this may be a read error. The genes are TRBV4-1 and TRBJ2-3; D is uncertain. The CDR3 length is 11 residues. Germline V lookup: CDR1 MGHRA, CDR2 YSYEKL. The ends were cut back, 10 bases at V and 5 bases at J, with 10 bases in the middle. CDR3 DNA sequence: TGCGCCAACTCGCGAGGAGATACGCAGTATTTT. As protein: CANSRGDTQYF.

This clonotype has only a few counts. The rearrangement uses TRBV28 and TRBJ2-6, with D possibly being TRBD1 or TRBD2 (6 bases each). From germline, CDR1 is MDHEN and CDR2 SYDVKM. The V end was cut by 5 bases, the J end by 0 bases, with 11 bases between. This CDR3 spans 16 amino acids. CDR3 DNA sequence: TGTGCCAGCAGTCCGGGGGCAGACTCTGGGGCCAACGTCCTGACTTTC. This codes for CASSPGADSGANVLTF.

The chain couples TRBV9 to TRBJ1-1; D gene unclear. V shed 4 bases and J shed 9 bases, with 13 bases lying between them. This CDR3 region has 12 residues. The V gene's germline CDR1 is SGDLS and CDR2 YYNGEE. The CDR3 protein is CASSPQSGKAFF. CDR3 nucleotide sequence: TGTGCCAGCAGCCCCCAATCCGGAAAAGCTTTCTTT.

This clonotype came up a few times. The chain recombines TRBV20-1 with TRBJ2-5, with a tentative D call TRBD2 (6 bases). There are 15 residues in the CDR3. The V and J ends lost 2 bases and 0 bases respectively, with 13 bases between them. Germline V lookup: CDR1 DFQATT, CDR2 SNEGSKA (reference sequence). The CDR3 bases are TGCAGTGCTAGATCGTCTAGCGTGTACCAAGAGACCCAGTACTTC. This translates into CSARSSSVYQETQYF.

This clonotype was recorded a few times. The V call is TRBV7-2, the J call TRBJ1-5; D not certain. Germline V gene lookup returns CDR1 SGHTA and CDR2 FQGNSA. V was trimmed by 1 base and J by 0 bases, leaving 7 bases between them. The CDR3 contains 15 residues. The CDR3 region has the DNA TGTGCCAGCAGCTTAGTTCTGGGTAGCAATCAGCCCCAGCATTTT. Translation gives CASSLVLGSNQPQHF. Drawing the rest from reference TRBV7-2 and TRBJ1-5, the complete variable domain is GAGVSQSPSNKVTEKGKDVELRCDPISGHTALYWYRQSLGQGLEFLIYFQGNSAPDKSGLPSDRFSAERTGGSVSTLTIQRTQQEDSAVYLCASSLVLGSNQPQHFGDGTRLSIL.

In this sample, this clonotype turned up a few times. The chain recombines TRBV20-1 with TRBJ2-2, with TRBD2 identical over 10 bases. The CDR3 is 17 amino acids. With V trimmed by 0 bases and J by 0 bases, 4 bases remained unmatched. Germline values: CDR1 DFQATT, CDR2 SNEGSKA (reference sequence). The CDR3 DNA follows: TGCAGTGCTAGAGATAGTACTAGCGGGGCGAACACCGGGGAGCTGTTTTTT. Amino acid sequence: CSARDSTSGANTGELFF.

This clonotype has a handful of counts. The chain uses TRBV6-5 and TRBJ1-6; the match to TRBD1 covers 8 bases. Germline V gene lookup returns CDR1 MNHEY and CDR2 SVGAGI. The CDR3 spans 18 residues. J lost 0 bases, V lost 2 bases, and 6 bases had no gene match. CDR3 nucleotides: TGTGCCAGCAGTTACGCGGGACAGGAGAGCTCCTATAATTCACCCCTCCACTTT. It translates to CASSYAGQESSYNSPLHF.

About this clonotype itself: Given a much more abundant clone one base away, this may be a read error. The V gene is TRBV3-1, the J gene TRBJ2-4; the D gene could be TRBD1 or TRBD2 (5 bases each). The end of the DNA aligns better with TRBJ2-7, so the J call may be wrong. Germline-derived CDR1 and CDR2 are LGHDT and YNNKEL (reference sequence). This CDR3 region has 12 residues. The CDR3 reads CASSQSGTEQYF. The CDR3 DNA reads TGTGCCAGCAGCCAATCCGGGACCGAGCAGTACTTC.

At least ten counts were recorded for this clonotype. V is TRBV6-9 and J is TRBJ2-7, with D possibly matching TRBD1 (6 bases). In germline, CDR1 is MNHGY, CDR2 SVAAGI. V was trimmed by 4 bases and J by 4 bases, leaving 11 bases between them. This CDR3 has 13 amino acids. The CDR3 protein is CASSSPTGYEQYF. CDR3 nucleotide sequence: TGTGCCAGCAGTTCCCCTACAGGGTACGAGCAGTACTTC.

This clonotype has more than one count but fewer than ten. The chain uses TRBV20-1 and TRBJ1-6; TRBD1 matches at 10 bases. The V segment lost 6 bases and the J segment 7 bases; nucleotides outside the gene matches: 6. CDR1 is DFQATT, CDR2 SNEGSKA, per germline (reference sequence). The CDR3 length is 14 residues. CDR3 sequence: CSAAGTGENSPLHF. In nucleotides, the CDR3 is TGCAGTGCAGCCGGGACAGGGGAAAATTCACCCCTCCACTTT.

The rearrangement links TRBV7-8 to TRBJ2-5, with 9 bases that match TRBD1. The V and J ends lost 5 bases and 11 bases, in that order; junction bases with no gene match: 9. The germline gives CDR1 SGHVS, CDR2 FQNEAQ. The CDR3 spans 13 residues. CDR3 coding DNA: TGTGCCAGCAGCACCCGGGACAGGGCGGATCAGTACTTC. This translates into CASSTRDRADQYF.

In its sample, this clonotype was seen a few times. This chain joins TRBV7-3 and TRBJ2-7; TRBD1 or TRBD2 may be the D gene (5 bases each). This CDR3 is 14 amino acids long. Germline CDR1 SGHTA, CDR2 FQGTGA. The germline V and J ends were trimmed by 2 bases and 6 bases, with 14 bases remaining between them. The CDR3 region has the DNA TGTGCCAGCAGCTTAGCCAGGGACCTTTCCGAGCAGTACTTC. Translating gives CASSLARDLSEQYF.

As regards this clonotype: One end of the junction does not line up with germline, which may come from a read error. The V gene is TRBV12-3 or TRBV12-4, the J gene TRBJ1-2, with TRBD1 as a possible D gene (6 bases). The CDR3 length is 11 residues. The chain's CDR3 is CVSSTGIGYTF. In DNA, the CDR3 is TGTGTCAGCAGCACAGGGATAGGCTACACCTTC.

At least ten counts were recorded for this clonotype. The chain couples TRBV24-1 to TRBJ2-1; the D gene is possibly TRBD2 (6 bases). The V and J ends lost 5 bases and 4 bases respectively, with 8 bases between them. CDR1 KGHDR and CDR2 SFDVKD come from the germline V gene. The CDR3 sequence is 13 residues long. As DNA, the CDR3 is TGTGCCACCAGTGTTCGGGAGTACAATGAGCAGTTCTTC. This translates into CATSVREYNEQFF.

This clonotype was observed a few times. At one of its ends the junction is not consistent with the germline gene, which may arise from a read error. This rearrangement joins TRBV7-9 to TRBJ1-1; unclear D gene. Per the germline V gene, CDR1 is SEHNR and CDR2 is FQNEAQ (reference sequence). The CDR3 runs to 13 residues. The CDR3 coding sequence is TGTGCCTGCAGCTTCGACCGGAACACTGAAGCTTTCTTT. Protein: CACSFDRNTEAFF. The full variable domain, in which reference TRBV7-9 and TRBJ1-1 provide the parts outside the CDR3, is DTGVSQNPRHKITKRGQNVTFRCDPISEHNRLYWYRQTLGQGPEFLTYFQNEAQLEKSRLLSDRFSAERPKGSFSTLEIQRTEQGDSAMYLCACSFDRNTEAFFGQGTRLTVV.

The chain recombines TRBV3-1 with TRBJ1-5; possible D gene TRBD1, 6 bases. This CDR3 is built from 14 residues. Germline lookup yields CDR1 LGHDT and CDR2 YNNKEL (reference sequence). V was shortened by 4 bases and J by 5 bases, with 12 bases between the two germline ends. CDR3 sequence: CASSPRGGDQPQHF. The CDR3 nucleotides read TGTGCCAGCAGCCCCCGGGGGGGCGATCAGCCCCAGCATTTT.

The chain combines TRBV5-1 with TRBJ2-3; 9 bases line up with TRBD2. V trimming: 4 bases; J trimming: 1 base; junction bases outside the gene matches: 7. Germline V CDR1 and CDR2: SGHRS, YFSETQ. The CDR3 consists of 16 residues. The CDR3 bases are TGCGCCAGCAGCGGATTAGCGGGAGTGGGCACAGATACGCAGTATTTT. Translation gives CASSGLAGVGTDTQYF.

CDR3 loop: CASSFGGAVAEAFF. CDR3 in DNA: TGCGCCAGCAGCTTTGGGGGCGCGGTTGCTGAAGCTTTCTTT. The chain has TRBV5-1 and TRBJ1-1; tentative D call: TRBD1 (6 bases). The CDR3 covers 14 residues. Germline V lookup: CDR1 SGHRS, CDR2 YFSETQ. Trimming left V 2 bases short and J 6 bases short, with 14 bases between.